Shown below are 27 T cell receptor beta chains from a single sample sequenced in a study of somatic mutations in cytotoxic T cells in rheumatoid arthritis. Repertoires were generated with immunoSEQ multiplex PCR, while TCRdb's copy carries only in-frame clones and drops some. Of roughly 20,000 clones in the sample, approximately 82% were seen once. Sample: CD8+ T cells sorted from blood. These receptors originate from an adult with rheumatoid arthritis.

Only a few counts were recorded for this clone. This rearrangement joins TRBV6-5 to TRBJ1-2; possible D gene TRBD1, 5 bases. The CDR3 is made up of 13 amino acids. Germline V gives CDR1 MNHEY, CDR2 SVGAGI. Trimming took 2 bases from V and 4 from J, leaving 8 bases between them. For the CDR3, the DNA is TGTGCCAGCAGTTACACAGACAGCTATGGCTACACCTTC. Amino acids: CASSYTDSYGYTF.

The chain recombines TRBV5-4 with TRBJ2-1, with TRBD2 identical over 9 bases. This CDR3 comprises 18 residues. Germline values: CDR1 SGHNT, CDR2 YYREEE (reference sequence). V shed 0 bases, J shed 0 bases, and the junction held 7 bases outside the gene matches. In DNA form, the CDR3 reads TGTGCCAGCAGCTTGGGTAGCGGGGGCCGGAGCTCCTACAATGAGCAGTTCTTC. It translates to CASSLGSGGRSSYNEQFF.

This clone was seen a handful of times. The V call is TRBV7-2, the J call TRBJ2-7, with no clear D. Germline V lookup: CDR1 SGHTA, CDR2 FQGNSA. Trimming removed 2 bases from V and 6 bases from J, with 17 bases in between. There are 15 residues in the CDR3. The CDR3 region is CASSLTSRAGSEQYF. CDR3 coding DNA: TGTGCCAGCAGCTTAACCTCGAGAGCAGGCTCCGAGCAGTACTTC.

The chain has TRBV28 and TRBJ1-6; 7 nucleotides align to TRBD1. The germline V gene has CDR1 MDHEN and CDR2 SYDVKM. CDR3 length equals 14 residues. V lost 5 bases, J lost 5 bases, and 3 bases stayed unmatched. The CDR3, as DNA: TGTGCCAGCAGTCCGGGACAGCATAATTCACCCCTCCACTTT. Translating it yields CASSPGQHNSPLHF. The whole variable domain, remainder taken from reference TRBV28 and TRBJ1-6, is DVKVTQSSRYLVKRTGEKVFLECVQDMDHENMFWYRQDPGLGLRLIYFSYDVKMKEKGDIPEGYSVSREKKERFSLILESASTNQTSMYLCASSPGQHNSPLHFGNGTRLTVT.

This clone occurred a few times. This sample also contains other DNA sequences that code for the same CDR3. The V gene is TRBV9, the J gene TRBJ2-3, with 11 bases lining up with TRBD2. The CDR3 runs to 15 residues. Germline values: CDR1 SGDLS, CDR2 YYNGEE. Trimming removed 0 bases from V and 5 bases from J; junction bases left unmatched: 2. The CDR3 DNA sequence: TGTGCCAGCAGCGTAGGGCTAGCGGGAGGAGATACGCAGTATTTT. Translated: CASSVGLAGGDTQYF.

The gene calls are TRBV7-3 and TRBJ2-7; TRBD1 might be the D (6 bases). V lost 5 bases, J lost 0 bases, and 11 bases lay in between. The CDR3 is 14 amino acids. The germline V gene has CDR1 SGHTA and CDR2 FQGTGA. CDR3 sequence: CASSPRGSSYEQYF. The CDR3 coding sequence is TGTGCCAGCAGCCCCAGGGGCAGCTCCTACGAGCAGTACTTC.

The rearrangement uses TRBV27 and TRBJ1-2; 10 bases map to TRBD1. Germline loops: CDR1 MNHEY, CDR2 SMNVEV (reference sequence). After removal of 5 bases from V and 3 bases from J, the junction contained 15 bases not matched to a gene. The length of the CDR3 is 18 residues. The CDR3 nucleotides are TGTGCCAGCAGTCCCGCCCCCCTGACGGGACAGGGGTACTATGGCTACACCTTC. It is translated as CASSPAPLTGQGYYGYTF.

The chain carries TRBV6-4 and TRBJ2-3, with D tentatively TRBD1 or TRBD2 (5 bases each). Looked up from germline, CDR1 is MRHNA and CDR2 is SNTAGT. V shed 5 bases and J shed 11 bases, with 20 bases lying between them. This CDR3 has 14 amino acids. CDR3 bases: TGTGCCAGCAGTTCCGGGACGGAACCCCGCGGGCAGTATTTT. It specifies CASSSGTEPRGQYF.

The V gene is TRBV7-8, the J gene TRBJ1-1; maybe TRBD1 (5 bases). CDR3 size: 15 residues. Germline V lookup: CDR1 SGHVS, CDR2 FQNEAQ. Trimming removed 1 base at V and 4 bases at J, with 13 bases between. In nucleotides, the CDR3 is TGTGCCAGCAGCTTAGGCCGCCCGGGGGGCACTGAAGCTTTCTTT. The encoded protein is CASSLGRPGGTEAFF.

This clone was counted a few times. The genes are TRBV28 and TRBJ2-2; 10 bases line up with TRBD1. J lost 5 bases, V lost 6 bases, and 12 bases had no gene match. Per the germline V gene, CDR1 is MDHEN and CDR2 is SYDVKM. CDR3 length: 17 residues. The CDR3, as DNA: TGTGCCAGCAGAAGCCCGGGGACAGGGGTTTGGACCGGGGAGCTGTTTTTT. The encoded protein is CASRSPGTGVWTGELFF.

The chain links TRBV4-1 to TRBJ1-6, with D possibly being TRBD1 (5 bases). V lost 1 base, J lost 7 bases, and 14 bases lay in between. Germline V CDR1 and CDR2: MGHRA, YSYEKL. The CDR3 loop spans 16 amino acids. The CDR3 here is CASSQVAGSRNSPLHF. In DNA, the CDR3 is TGCGCCAGCAGCCAAGTGGCAGGGTCGCGGAATTCACCCCTCCACTTT.

This clone has just a few counts. V usage is TRBV19 and J usage is TRBJ2-7, with 7 bases lining up with TRBD2. The CDR3 extends over 15 amino acids. CDR1 is LNHDA and CDR2 is SQIVND in the germline V gene (reference sequence). V gave up 0 bases and J gave up 2 bases; unmatched junction bases: 4. Here the CDR3 DNA reads TGTGCCAGTAGTATAGAGGGGGGGATGGCCTACGAGCAGTACTTC. This gives the protein CASSIEGGMAYEQYF.

The chain couples TRBV4-3 to TRBJ1-2, with a weak D call TRBD1 (5 bases). CDR1 is LGHNA, CDR2 YSLEER, per germline. With 1 base removed from V and 0 bases from J, the gap between germline ends came to 9 bases. The CDR3 runs 15 residues. The chain's CDR3 is CASSQGHRTNYGYTF. The CDR3 nucleotides are TGCGCCAGCAGCCAAGGGCACAGGACTAACTATGGCTACACCTTC.

This clone is a singleton in its sample. The gene calls are TRBV5-6 and TRBJ1-1, with 9 bases lining up with TRBD1. The CDR3 has 14 residues. Trimming took 3 bases from V and 8 from J; bases not matched to a gene: 8. Per germline, CDR1 SGHDT and CDR2 YYEEEE. In DNA form, the CDR3 reads TGTGCCAGCAGCTGGGGGCAACAGGGGGCGGAAGCTTTCTTT. Its translation is CASSWGQQGAEAFF.

The V and J genes are TRBV13 and TRBJ2-1; 7 bases line up with TRBD1. This CDR3 comprises 14 residues. Germline V gene data show CDR1 as PRHDT and CDR2 as FYEKMQ (reference sequence). Germline trimming cut 3 bases from V and 8 bases from J; bases unmatched to any gene: 7. Here the CDR3 DNA reads TGTGCCAGCAGCTTGACAGGGACCCTCCATGAGCAGTTCTTC. Translating it yields CASSLTGTLHEQFF.

DNA for the CDR3: TGCGCCAGCAGCCCGACAGCACGGAATGAAAAACTGTTTTTT. Its translation: CASSPTARNEKLFF. This chain uses TRBV4-1 with TRBJ1-4; maybe TRBD1 (5 bases). The CDR3 contains 14 residues. Between the trimmed V and J ends, which lost 4 bases and 5 bases, there was a span of 11 bases. Looked up from germline, CDR1 is MGHRA and CDR2 is YSYEKL.

V is TRBV6-5 and J is TRBJ1-2; TRBD1 matches 7 bases. This CDR3 comprises 15 residues. Trimming took 6 bases from V and 6 from J; bases not matched to a gene: 13. Germline V gene sequence: CDR1 MNHEY, CDR2 SVGAGI. This CDR3 reads CASRTDREGVDGYTF. The CDR3 DNA reads as TGTGCCAGCAGGACAGACAGGGAGGGGGTCGATGGCTACACCTTC.

The V call is TRBV6-1, the J call TRBJ2-5; a weak D match, TRBD2 (6 bases). V dropped 10 bases and J dropped 5 bases, with 17 bases sitting between them. This CDR3 region has 13 residues. Germline assignment: CDR1 MNHNS and CDR2 SASEGT. The CDR3 here is CAILTGGPETQYF. The CDR3 nucleotides are TGTGCCATCCTAACTGGAGGGCCGGAGACCCAGTACTTC.

In this sample, this clone turned up a few times. The chain combines TRBV7-9 with TRBJ2-1, with unresolved D. The V gene's germline CDR1 is SEHNR and CDR2 FQNEAQ (reference sequence). This CDR3 spans 13 amino acids. Trimming removed 4 bases at V and 6 bases at J, with 10 bases between. The CDR3 loop reads CASSSVSRNEQFF. CDR3 DNA sequence: TGTGCCAGCAGCTCGGTCTCGCGCAATGAGCAGTTCTTC.

In this sample, this clone turned up once. The CDR3 DNA sequence: TGTGCCAGCAGTTTAACACGGTCGGTGGCCATATATTTT. It encodes CASSLTRSVAIYF. This chain uses TRBV28 with TRBJ1-3; no definite D call. Germline values: CDR1 MDHEN, CDR2 SYDVKM. The germline V and J ends were trimmed by 2 bases and 11 bases, with 13 bases remaining between them. This CDR3 has 13 residues.

J is TRBJ2-7 and V is TRBV7-6; the D is unclear. The germline V gene encodes CDR1 SGHVS and CDR2 FNYEAQ. The CDR3 is made up of 13 amino acids. Trimming took 1 base from V and 3 from J, leaving 7 bases between them. The DNA of the CDR3 is TGTGCCAGCAGCTTAGAAACGGGCTACGAGCAGTACTTC. Translated: CASSLETGYEQYF. Complete variable domain (other parts from reference TRBV7-6 and TRBJ2-7): GAGVSQSPRYKVTKRGQDVALRCDPISGHVSLYWYRQALGQGPEFLTYFNYEAQQDKSGLPNDRFSAERPEGSISTLTIQRTEQRDSAMYRCASSLETGYEQYFGPGTRLTVT.

V and J are TRBV13 and TRBJ2-1; 12 positions agree with TRBD1. CDR1 PRHDT and CDR2 FYEKMQ come from the germline V gene (reference sequence). The CDR3 is 15 amino acids. Unmatched junction bases numbered 6, after V lost 2 bases and J lost 10 bases. DNA for the CDR3: TGTGCCAGCAGCTTAAAGGGACAGGGGGCGATGGAGCAGTTCTTC. Its translation: CASSLKGQGAMEQFF. Full variable domain (remainder filled in from reference TRBV13 and TRBJ2-1): AAGVIQSPRHLIKEKRETATLKCYPIPRHDTVYWYQQGPGQDPQFLISFYEKMQSDKGSIPDRFSAQQFSDYHSELNMSSLELGDSALYFCASSLKGQGAMEQFFGPGTRLTVL.

The chain employs TRBV6-6 and TRBJ2-1; no firm D call. The CDR3 runs to 15 residues. The V and J ends lost 2 bases and 10 bases respectively, with 18 bases between them. Germline V gene lookup returns CDR1 MNHNY and CDR2 SVGAGI (reference sequence). The CDR3 DNA follows: TGTGCCAGCAGTTACAACGGGTATAGTAGAGACGAGCAGTTCTTC. Translating it yields CASSYNGYSRDEQFF.

The chain links TRBV7-2 to TRBJ2-7; D possibly corresponds to TRBD1 (6 bases). V lost 4 bases and J 0 bases, leaving 10 bases between the germline ends. The CDR3 length is 14 residues. Germline V gene sequence: CDR1 SGHTA, CDR2 FQGNSA. CDR3 sequence (DNA): TGTGCCAGCAGCTGGACAGTGAGCTCCTACGAGCAGTACTTC. Translated: CASSWTVSSYEQYF. Full variable domain (remainder filled in from reference TRBV7-2 and TRBJ2-7): GAGVSQSPSNKVTEKGKDVELRCDPISGHTALYWYRQSLGQGLEFLIYFQGNSAPDKSGLPSDRFSAERTGGSVSTLTIQRTQQEDSAVYLCASSWTVSSYEQYFGPGTRLTVT.

V usage is TRBV11-2 and J usage is TRBJ2-3, with no clear D. The CDR3 covers 15 residues. Germline CDR1 and CDR2: SGHAT and FQNNGV. V was clipped by 6 bases and J by 3 bases, with 16 bases between them. In DNA, the CDR3 is TGTGCCAGCAGAACCCCCGGGTTATCGACAGATACGCAGTATTTT. This codes for CASRTPGLSTDTQYF.

This sequence joins TRBV19 and TRBJ2-1; D remains ambiguous. This CDR3 region has 12 residues. Trimming pared 1 base from V and 7 bases from J, leaving 5 bases between. Germline V CDR1 and CDR2: LNHDA, SQIVND (reference sequence). Written as DNA, the CDR3 is TGTGCCAGTAGTATAGTGGGAAATGAGCAGTTCTTC. Encoded protein: CASSIVGNEQFF.

This clone was seen more than once but under ten times. The rearrangement joins TRBV29-1 to TRBJ1-4; D gene ambiguous. CDR1 is SQVTM, CDR2 ANQGSEA, per germline. There are 14 residues in the CDR3. V gave up 5 bases and J gave up 0 bases, with 10 bases separating them. The CDR3 DNA reads TGCAGCGTTCTAGGACCCTCAACTAATGAAAAACTGTTTTTT. This sequence encodes CSVLGPSTNEKLFF.